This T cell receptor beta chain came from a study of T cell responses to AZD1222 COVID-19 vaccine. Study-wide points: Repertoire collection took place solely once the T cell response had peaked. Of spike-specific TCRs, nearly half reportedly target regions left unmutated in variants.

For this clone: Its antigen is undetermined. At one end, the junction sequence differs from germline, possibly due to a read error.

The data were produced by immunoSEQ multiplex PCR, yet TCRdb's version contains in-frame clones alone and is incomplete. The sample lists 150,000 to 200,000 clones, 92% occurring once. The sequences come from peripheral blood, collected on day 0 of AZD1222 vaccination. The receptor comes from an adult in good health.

This CDR3 is CASSVGGGNTIYF. CDR3 bases: TGTGCCAGCAGCGTAGGGGGCGGAAACACCATATATTTT. This chain links TRBV13 with TRBJ1-3; TRBD1 matches at 7 bases. Germline assignment: CDR1 PRHDT and CDR2 FYEKMQ (reference sequence). There are 13 residues in the CDR3. The variable domain in full, with the rest retrieved from reference TRBV13 and TRBJ1-3, is AAGVIQSPRHLIKEKRETATLKCYPIPRHDTVYWYQQGPGQDPQFLISFYEKMQSDKGSIPDRFSAQQFSDYHSELNMSSLELGDSALYFCASSVGGGNTIYFGEGSWLTVV.